This TCR beta chain stems from a study of shared clonotypes between healthy human individuals. Looking at the study overall: With ages of 18 to 49, the donors were a couple of women and a few men. Study-wide findings and caveats: In the sorted subsets, rarefaction showed sequencing was incomplete despite large depth.

CDR1 is SGHRS, CDR2 YFSETQ, per germline. The CDR3 runs to 15 residues. The junction had 5 bases not matched to a gene; V was cut back by 5 bases and J by 1 base. Each subset's genomic DNA was shared equally among a number of immunoSEQ plates. Data came from immunoSEQ multiplex PCR; TCRdb stores just in-frame clones and leaves some out. The sample holds millions of clones, 90% to 95% seen once. This clone occurred once. Its antigen remains unidentified. The TCR comes from a man between 18 and 29 years old in good health. Sequencing was performed on naive CD4+ T cells sorted from blood. Subset in this sample: CD45RA+ positively selected. The genes are TRBV5-1 and TRBJ2-1; 8 bases line up with TRBD2. As DNA, the CDR3 is TGCGCCAGCAGACCAACTAGCGGTTCCTACAATGAGCAGTTCTTC. Translating gives CASRPTSGSYNEQFF.